One and the same sample provided the 12 T cell receptor beta chains below, sequenced in a study of patients and donors after allogeneic stem cell transplantation. TCRdb called the RT-PCR reads again in MiXCR, with one record for every CDR3 protein. Altogether around 200,000 distinct CDR3 sequences are present, roughly 38% being singletons, with the ten largest covering around 10%. The specimen was blood, either unsorted or a sorted T cell fraction (not recorded which). Every receptor here comes from a human donor who was either an allogeneic HSCT recipient or a stem cell or donor lymphocyte infusion donor (not recorded which). It is not recorded whose cells these are; they may come from a transplant donor.

V and J are TRBV5-1 and TRBJ2-1; no definite D call. Germline CDR1 reads SGHRS; CDR2 reads YFSETQ. Trimming removed 4 bases at V and 8 bases at J, with 13 bases between. The length of the CDR3 is 13 residues. Written as DNA, the CDR3 is TGCGCCAGCAGCCTCTGGACCGGCTATGAGCAGTTCTTC. It translates to CASSLWTGYEQFF.

This clonotype was recorded a few times. The chain is built from TRBV2 and TRBJ1-3, with D perhaps matching TRBD1 (5 bases). Trimming pared 3 bases from V and 0 bases from J, leaving 9 bases between. Per the germline V gene, CDR1 is SNHLY and CDR2 is FYNNEI. The CDR3 sequence is 15 residues long. DNA for the CDR3: TGTGCCAGCAGTGAGCAGGGCAGCTCTGGAAACACCATATATTTT. Its protein is CASSEQGSSGNTIYF.

This clonotype turned up a few times. The genes are TRBV12-3 or TRBV12-4 and TRBJ2-1, with 12 bases identical to TRBD1. The CDR3 contains 15 residues. Trimming took 8 bases from V and 7 from J; bases not matched to a gene: 9. The CDR3 here is CASLTGTGGYNEQFF. The CDR3 DNA reads as TGTGCCAGCCTAACCGGGACAGGGGGCTATAATGAGCAGTTCTTC.

This clonotype was counted a few times. This chain connects TRBV3-1 to TRBJ1-5; 7 bases agree with TRBD1. The junction had 6 bases not matched to a gene; V was cut back by 4 bases and J by 6 bases. Germline CDR1 reads LGHDT; CDR2 reads YNNKEL (reference sequence). The CDR3 runs 14 residues. Written as DNA, the CDR3 is TGTGCCAGCAGCCTAAAGGGGGCTAGTCAGCCCCAGCATTTT. The encoded protein is CASSLKGASQPQHF.

As to this clonotype: A junction end diverges from the germline sequence, so it may reflect a read error. The rearrangement links TRBV18 to TRBJ1-4; 7 bases match TRBD1. The CDR3 is made up of 13 amino acids. Germline V gene sequence: CDR1 KGHSH, CDR2 LQKENI. CDR3 protein: CASSRDRSEKLFF. For the CDR3, the DNA is TGTGCTAGCTCGCGGGACAGATCTGAAAAACTGTTTTTT.

In DNA form, the CDR3 reads TGCGCCAGCAGCTTGGCCGGTGACAATCAGCCCCAGCATTTT. Protein product: CASSLAGDNQPQHF. The chain employs TRBV5-1 and TRBJ1-5; no reliable D call. Germline CDR1 and CDR2: SGHRS and YFSETQ. Trimming took off 0 bases at V and 3 bases at J, with 7 bases between the two ends. The CDR3 loop spans 14 amino acids.

This clonotype was recorded a few times. This chain uses TRBV12-3 or TRBV12-4 with TRBJ1-6; 10 bases map to TRBD1. The CDR3 contains 15 residues. Trimming at V came to 8 bases and at J to 7 bases, leaving 8 bases not matched to a gene. This CDR3 is CASRRGTGENSPLHF. The CDR3 coding sequence is TGTGCCAGCCGAAGAGGGACAGGGGAGAATTCACCCCTCCACTTT.

In its sample, this clonotype was seen a few times. The CDR3 protein is CASRGAGGITEAFF. CDR3 nucleotide sequence: TGTGCCAGTAGAGGGGCAGGAGGTATCACTGAAGCTTTCTTT. The chain uses TRBV27 and TRBJ1-1; D might be TRBD1 (5 bases). The germline V and J ends were trimmed by 9 bases and 4 bases, with 18 bases remaining between them. This CDR3 contains 14 residues. Per germline, CDR1 MNHEY and CDR2 SMNVEV (reference sequence).

The V gene is TRBV4-1, the J gene TRBJ1-5; D might be TRBD1 (5 bases). CDR3 length: 16 amino acids. V lost 0 bases and J 4 bases, leaving 13 bases between the germline ends. Germline V gene sequence: CDR1 MGHRA, CDR2 YSYEKL. The CDR3 reads CASSQDSGGGNQPQHF. The CDR3 DNA sequence: TGCGCCAGCAGCCAAGATAGTGGGGGTGGGAATCAGCCCCAGCATTTT.

The chain joins TRBV4-3 to TRBJ2-2; D possibly matches TRBD1 or TRBD2 (6 bases each). V dropped 0 bases and J dropped 3 bases, with 14 bases sitting between them. The CDR3 contains 17 residues. Germline V gives CDR1 LGHNA, CDR2 YSLEER. The CDR3 DNA follows: TGCGCCAGCAGCCAAGATAGAACAGGGACTTACACCGGGGAGCTGTTTTTT. Amino acids: CASSQDRTGTYTGELFF.

The chain employs TRBV6-1 and TRBJ1-3; 8 bases align to TRBD1. This CDR3 has 18 amino acids. With 0 bases clipped from V and 9 bases from J, the junction kept 16 bases outside the gene matches. Germline V lookup: CDR1 MNHNS, CDR2 SASEGT. The CDR3 loop reads CASSEALQPTGARRTIYF. CDR3 nucleotides: TGTGCCAGCAGTGAAGCGCTTCAACCGACAGGGGCTCGACGCACCATATATTTT.

This clonotype was counted only a few times. The rearrangement joins TRBV4-3 to TRBJ2-7; 9 bases are shared with TRBD2. V gave up 0 bases and J gave up 0 bases; unmatched junction bases: 3. Germline-derived CDR1 and CDR2 are LGHNA and YSLEER. The CDR3 extends over 16 amino acids. The CDR3 reads CASSQEASGVSYEQYF. Written as DNA, the CDR3 is TGCGCCAGCAGCCAAGAGGCTAGCGGGGTCTCCTACGAGCAGTACTTC.